These T cell receptor beta chains were read from a single sample in a study of CD8 T cells in ankylosing spondylitis. TCRdb fed the 5' RACE reads into MiXCR, producing one record per CDR3 protein. The sample lists 130,000 or so distinct CDR3 sequences, about 6.4% occurring once. Sequences were obtained from blood, either unsorted or a sorted T cell fraction (not recorded which). The receptors come from a male donor with ankylosing spondylitis or in good health (not recorded which). Both conserved end residues are part of each CDR3. D genes are given only for firm matches. Expanded clones get a size class; other rows say once, few or many, or leave the size out.

18 TRBJ2-3 NA TRBD2 TRBV4-2 CASSPGLAGLLGTDTQYF TGTGCCAGCAGCCCGGGACTAGCGGGGCTTCTTGGCACAGATACGCAGTATTTT
13 TRBJ2-7 many NA TRBV20-1 CSAKRAGNYEQYF TGCAGTGCTAAGCGGGCGGGTAACTACGAGCAGTACTTC
14 TRBJ2-2 many NA TRBV19 CASSIDEGFGELFF TGTGCCAGTAGTATAGATGAAGGCTTCGGGGAGCTGTTTTTT
15 TRBJ1-2 many NA TRBV5-1 CASSLEAGADYGYTF TGCGCCAGCAGCTTGGAAGCAGGGGCGGACTATGGCTACACCTTC
14 TRBJ1-2 NA NA TRBV3-1 CASSQVPPTYGYTF TGTGCCAGCAGCCAAGTTCCTCCCACCTATGGCTACACCTTC
14 TRBJ1-5 many NA TRBV7-9 CASSSLRGGQPQHF TGTGCCAGCAGCTCCCTAAGGGGGGGTCAGCCCCAGCATTTT
14 TRBJ2-3 many NA TRBV3-1 CASSQVTDSDTQYF TGTGCCAGCAGCCAAGTGACGGATTCAGATACGCAGTATTTT
16 TRBJ2-1 many TRBD1 TRBV7-2 CASSLVVRGLGNEQFF TGTGCCAGCAGCTTAGTAGTCAGGGGGTTGGGCAATGAGCAGTTCTTC
17 TRBJ2-3 NA NA TRBV10-3 CAISFGLNLVSTDTQYF TGTGCCATCAGTTTTGGGCTAAACCTAGTCAGCACAGATACGCAGTATTTT
14 TRBJ2-3 many TRBD1 TRBV12-3/TRBV12-4 CASSAGTGPDTQYF TGTGCCAGCAGTGCGGGGACAGGGCCAGATACGCAGTATTTT
15 TRBJ2-1 many NA TRBV5-1 CASSLVTVSYNEQFF TGCGCCAGCAGCTTGGTGACAGTCTCCTACAATGAGCAGTTCTTC
14 TRBJ2-7 many NA TRBV10-3 CAISRKGNDYEQYF TGTGCCATCAGTAGGAAGGGAAACGACTACGAGCAGTACTTC
12 TRBJ2-1 NA TRBD1 TRBV28 CASSRTGYEQFF TGTGCCAGCAGTAGGACAGGGTATGAGCAGTTCTTC
18 TRBJ2-1 many NA TRBV7-6 CASSLAHRDQSLNNEQFF TGTGCCAGCAGCTTAGCCCACAGGGACCAGTCCCTGAACAATGAGCAGTTCTTC
18 TRBJ2-1 many TRBD2 TRBV6-1 CASISTSGRAGSYNEQFF TGTGCCAGCATCTCCACTAGCGGGAGGGCCGGGTCCTACAATGAGCAGTTCTTC
12 TRBJ2-7 NA NA TRBV20-1 CSAPGHTYEQYF TGCAGTGCGCCGGGTCACACCTACGAGCAGTACTTC
11 TRBJ2-1 many NA TRBV7-2 CASSLGSEQFF TGTGCCAGCAGCTTAGGGAGTGAGCAGTTCTTC
14 TRBJ2-1 NA NA TRBV5-1 CASSLVTEYNEQFF TGCGCCAGCAGCTTGGTTACAGAATACAATGAGCAGTTCTTC
17 TRBJ1-6 many TRBD1 TRBV5-1 CASSSYGTGLPDSPLHF TGCGCCAGCAGCTCTTATGGGACAGGGCTTCCCGATTCACCCCTCCACTTT
14 TRBJ2-7 many NA TRBV4-1 CASMGLGATYEQYF TGCGCCAGCATGGGTTTGGGAGCGACCTACGAGCAGTACTTC
16 TRBJ2-1 many TRBD1 TRBV25-1 CASSEFTGQAYNEQFF TGTGCCAGCAGTGAATTTACGGGACAGGCCTACAATGAGCAGTTCTTC
15 TRBJ2-3 many TRBD2 TRBV20-1 CSASGSGGAPDTQYF TGCAGTGCTAGTGGTAGCGGGGGGGCCCCAGATACGCAGTATTTT
14 TRBJ1-1 many NA TRBV20-1 CSARFGGLHTEAFF TGCAGTGCTAGGTTCGGGGGCCTGCACACTGAAGCTTTCTTT
13 TRBJ2-2 many NA TRBV9 CASSGPGTGELFF TGTGCCAGCAGCGGTCCGGGCACCGGGGAGCTGTTTTTT
14 TRBJ2-5 many NA TRBV5-1 CASSFGREEETQYF TGCGCCAGCAGCTTTGGCAGGGAGGAGGAGACCCAGTACTTC
15 TRBJ2-7 few NA TRBV30 CAWGDPGRMTYEQYF TGTGCCTGGGGGGATCCGGGACGGATGACCTACGAGCAGTACTTC
14 TRBJ2-5 many TRBD1 TRBV18 CASSRQGFQETQYF TGTGCCAGCTCAAGACAGGGTTTCCAAGAGACCCAGTACTTC
16 TRBJ2-7 NA NA TRBV4-2 CASSQTPGNSLYEQYF TGTGCCAGCAGCCAAACGCCGGGAAATAGCCTCTACGAGCAGTACTTC
14 TRBJ2-7 many NA TRBV3-1 CASSQDGGGGEQYF TGTGCCAGCAGCCAAGATGGGGGAGGGGGCGAGCAGTACTTC
12 TRBJ2-3 many NA TRBV15 CATSNNADTQYF TGTGCCACCAGCAATAATGCAGATACGCAGTATTTT
12 TRBJ2-7 many NA TRBV23-1 CASTRSSGTGSF TGCGCCAGCACCAGATCTAGCGGGACAGGAAGCTTC
12 TRBJ2-2 many NA TRBV5-1 CASTGDTGELFF TGCGCCAGCACGGGGGATACCGGGGAGCTGTTTTTT
20 TRBJ2-1 many TRBD1 TRBV5-1 CASSPWGDSGDRGSYNEQFF TGCGCCAGCAGCCCTTGGGGGGATTCCGGGGACAGGGGTTCCTACAATGAGCAGTTCTTC
13 TRBJ1-1 NA NA TRBV10-3 CAMGGAVDTEAFF TGTGCCATGGGGGGGGCTGTGGACACTGAAGCTTTCTTT
14 TRBJ2-7 many TRBD2 TRBV20-1 CSASMTSGKYEQYF TGCAGTGCTAGTATGACTAGCGGGAAGTACGAGCAGTACTTC
14 TRBJ1-5 many NA TRBV6-2/TRBV6-3 CASSWDISNQPQHF TGTGCCAGCAGTTGGGACATTAGCAATCAGCCCCAGCATTTT
13 TRBJ2-5 many NA TRBV20-1 CSLEGHEGETQYF TGCAGTCTCGAGGGACACGAGGGAGAGACCCAGTACTTC
15 TRBJ2-7 many NA TRBV4-3 CASSQDLVRVDEQYF TGCGCCAGCAGCCAAGATCTCGTCAGGGTAGACGAGCAGTACTTC
15 TRBJ1-5 many NA TRBV30 CAWSAGRSGGQPQHF TGTGCCTGGAGTGCGGGACGCTCCGGCGGTCAGCCCCAGCATTTT
17 TRBJ2-7 many TRBD1 TRBV7-2 CASSLPAWDRTPYEQYF TGTGCCAGCAGCTTACCCGCATGGGACAGGACCCCCTACGAGCAGTACTTC
16 TRBJ2-1 many TRBD2 TRBV10-3 CAISEVAGGSYNEQFF TGTGCCATCAGTGAGGTAGCGGGAGGCTCCTACAATGAGCAGTTCTTC
12 TRBJ2-1 many NA TRBV29-1 CSAGTAYNEQFF TGCAGCGCAGGGACGGCCTACAATGAGCAGTTCTTC
14 TRBJ2-3 many NA TRBV7-3 CASSLNSGADTQYF TGTGCCAGCAGCTTAAATTCGGGGGCAGATACGCAGTATTTT
12 TRBJ2-1 many NA TRBV5-1 CASSLVSDEQFF TGCGCCAGCAGCTTGGTCTCGGATGAGCAGTTCTTC
16 TRBJ2-3 many TRBD1 TRBV6-2/TRBV6-3 CASSYSPTGGTDTQYF TGTGCCAGCAGTTACTCCCCGACAGGGGGCACAGATACGCAGTATTTT
14 TRBJ2-3 NA NA TRBV2 CASRPDYSTDTQYF TGTGCCAGCAGGCCAGACTATAGCACAGATACGCAGTATTTT
15 TRBJ2-3 NA NA TRBV19 CASTPTGAPADTQYF TGTGCCAGTACCCCAACCGGGGCCCCTGCGGATACGCAGTATTTT
13 TRBJ2-2 few NA TRBV20-1 CSAAPGYTGELFF TGCAGTGCCGCGCCAGGTTACACCGGGGAGCTGTTTTTT
16 TRBJ2-2 many TRBD1 TRBV5-1 CASSSRSSGGTGELFF TGCGCCAGCAGCTCACGGTCATCAGGGGGCACCGGGGAGCTGTTTTTT
14 TRBJ2-3 many NA TRBV9 CASSPQGRTDTQYF TGTGCCAGCAGCCCTCAGGGGAGAACAGATACGCAGTATTTT